Following are 32 T cell receptor beta chains from one sample sequenced in a study of shared clonotypes between healthy human individuals. The table came from immunoSEQ multiplex PCR; TCRdb's copy has only in-frame clones and leaves some out. The table shows roughly 2.5 million clones, with around nine tenths occurring only once. The sequencing input was naive CD4+ T cells sorted from blood. The subset here: CD45RA+ positively selected. The receptors come from a young man in good health.

This sequence joins TRBV9 and TRBJ2-3, with TRBD1 matching over 9 bases. This CDR3 is 17 amino acids long. The V and J ends lost 0 bases and 4 bases, in that order; junction bases with no gene match: 9. CDR1 SGDLS and CDR2 YYNGEE come from the germline V gene. CDR3 sequence: CASSVATGGAISDTQYF. CDR3 DNA: TGTGCCAGCAGCGTAGCTACAGGGGGCGCGATATCAGATACGCAGTATTTT.

The chain recombines TRBV7-6 with TRBJ2-2; TRBD2 matches at 14 bases. There are 18 residues in the CDR3. The V segment lost 4 bases and the J segment 3 bases; nucleotides outside the gene matches: 7. CDR1 and CDR2 (germline): SGHVS, FNYEAQ. The CDR3 loop is CASSYGTSGSLYTGELFF. Here the CDR3 DNA reads TGTGCCAGCAGCTACGGGACTAGCGGGAGTCTTTACACCGGGGAGCTGTTTTTT.

CDR3: CASSPLGHAGRDTEAFF. In DNA form, the CDR3 reads TGTGCCAGCTCACCACTGGGACACGCGGGTCGTGACACTGAAGCTTTCTTT. The V gene is TRBV18, the J gene TRBJ1-1, with a possible D match to TRBD1 (6 bases). The CDR3 has 17 amino acids. CDR1 is KGHSH and CDR2 is LQKENI in the germline V gene. The germline V and J ends were trimmed by 1 base and 3 bases, with 18 bases remaining between them.

The chain links TRBV7-8 to TRBJ2-1, with a weak D call TRBD1 (6 bases). Trimming took 6 bases from V and 9 from J, leaving 15 bases between them. The CDR3 is 13 residues long. Germline lookup yields CDR1 SGHVS and CDR2 FQNEAQ. The CDR3 bases are TGTGCCAGCAGACCCAATACAGGGTTTGAGCAGTTCTTC. Translated, it gives CASRPNTGFEQFF.

This clone was detected once. This chain joins TRBV9 and TRBJ1-3; a possible D gene is TRBD1 (5 bases). Per the germline V gene, CDR1 is SGDLS and CDR2 is YYNGEE. This CDR3 is 16 amino acids long. Trimming took 4 bases from V and 2 from J, leaving 16 bases between them. As DNA, the CDR3 is TGTGCCAGCAGCTATAGGGCGACAGTTCCTGGAAACACCATATATTTT. This encodes CASSYRATVPGNTIYF.

The chain uses TRBV4-1 and TRBJ2-1, with a possible D match to TRBD1 (6 bases). This CDR3 is built from 14 residues. Germline CDR1 and CDR2: MGHRA and YSYEKL. Deletions cut 2 bases from V and 7 bases from J, with 12 bases between. This chain's CDR3 is CASSQSGDINEQFF. The CDR3 DNA is TGCGCCAGCAGCCAAAGTGGGGACATAAATGAGCAGTTCTTC.

The rearrangement uses TRBV11-2 and TRBJ2-7; 7 nucleotides line up with TRBD1. Per germline, CDR1 SGHAT and CDR2 FQNNGV. Trimming at V came to 5 bases and at J to 4 bases, leaving 11 bases not matched to a gene. This CDR3 is 15 amino acids long. As DNA, the CDR3 is TGTGCCAGCAGCGAAAACCCCGGGACAGCTTACGAGCAGTACTTC. Its translation is CASSENPGTAYEQYF.

The chain employs TRBV10-1 and TRBJ1-2; no clear D gene. The V and J ends lost 6 bases and 1 base respectively, with 6 bases between them. Germline V gives CDR1 WNHNN, CDR2 SYGVQD (reference sequence). This CDR3 spans 12 amino acids. CDR3 in amino acids: CASSNFNYGYTF. The DNA of the CDR3 is TGCGCCAGCAGCAACTTTAACTATGGCTACACCTTC.

The gene calls are TRBV12-5 and TRBJ2-2; TRBD1 matches at 10 bases. The CDR3 totals 18 residues. Looked up from germline, CDR1 is LGHNT and CDR2 is FRNRAP. V was pared by 4 bases and J by 5 bases, with 13 bases of the junction left unmatched. The chain's CDR3 is CASGSQRVGQGGTGELFF. In nucleotides, the CDR3 is TGTGCTAGTGGTTCCCAGAGAGTCGGACAGGGGGGGACCGGGGAGCTGTTTTTT.

The V call is TRBV10-2, the J call TRBJ2-5, with D hard to call. In germline, CDR1 is WSHSY, CDR2 SAAADI. V gave up 2 bases and J gave up 6 bases, with 4 bases separating them. CDR3 length: 11 residues. The chain's CDR3 is CASSEGKTQYF. The CDR3, as DNA: TGCGCCAGCAGTGAGGGAAAGACCCAGTACTTC.

The V call is TRBV6-1, the J call TRBJ2-7; TRBD1 aligns across 8 bases. Losses at the gene ends were 2 bases for V and 4 bases for J; bases not matched to a gene: 4. Germline V gene data show CDR1 as MNHNS and CDR2 as SASEGT. The CDR3 is 14 amino acids. The CDR3 reads CASSEYGTGYEQYF. CDR3 sequence (DNA): TGTGCCAGCAGTGAATACGGGACAGGTTACGAGCAGTACTTC.

Concerning this clone itself: This sample includes further DNA sequences coding for the same CDR3. The J gene is TRBJ2-3, the V gene TRBV7-2, with 8 positions matching TRBD2. The CDR3 spans 16 residues. The germline V gene has CDR1 SGHTA and CDR2 FQGNSA. With 1 base clipped from V and 4 bases from J, the junction kept 7 bases outside the gene matches. The CDR3 loop is CASSLVGLGAADTQYF. CDR3 DNA sequence: TGTGCCAGCAGCTTAGTGGGACTAGGAGCGGCAGATACGCAGTATTTT.

The V and J genes are TRBV7-9 and TRBJ2-3; 9 nucleotides match TRBD1. The CDR3 is 14 amino acids. The trim removed 5 bases at V and 4 bases at J, leaving 4 bases unmatched. Germline V gene lookup returns CDR1 SEHNR and CDR2 FQNEAQ (reference sequence). The CDR3 bases are TGTGCCAGCAGCGTAACAGGGGGCGCAGATACGCAGTATTTT. This translates into CASSVTGGADTQYF.

With respect to this clone: At the DNA level, this CDR3 is encoded by other sequences in the same sample as well. This chain links TRBV27 with TRBJ2-2; D unresolved. CDR1 is MNHEY, CDR2 SMNVEV, per germline (reference sequence). V was trimmed by 10 bases and J by 6 bases, leaving 9 bases between them. CDR3 size: 11 residues. The DNA of the CDR3 is TGTGCCACCCGTAGGGCCGGGGAGCTGTTTTTT. It specifies CATRRAGELFF.

The chain is built from TRBV2 and TRBJ1-4; 10 nucleotides line up with TRBD1. With 6 bases clipped from V and 7 bases from J, the junction kept 5 bases outside the gene matches. The germline V gene encodes CDR1 SNHLY and CDR2 FYNNEI. This CDR3 region has 14 residues. This CDR3 is CASSKDRGLEKLFF. In nucleotides, the CDR3 is TGTGCCAGCAGCAAAGACAGGGGGCTTGAAAAACTGTTTTTT. Complete variable domain (other parts from reference TRBV2 and TRBJ1-4): EPEVTQTPSHQVTQMGQEVILRCVPISNHLYFYWYRQILGQKVEFLVSFYNNEISEKSEIFDDQFSVERPDGSNFTLKIRSTKLEDSAMYFCASSKDRGLEKLFFGSGTQLSVL.

The chain joins TRBV19 to TRBJ1-4; no reliable D call. V was shortened by 6 bases and J by 4 bases, with 6 bases between the two germline ends. CDR1 is LNHDA, CDR2 SQIVND, per germline (reference sequence). The CDR3 consists of 12 residues. The CDR3 coding sequence is TGTGCCAGTAGGACCTATAATGAAAAACTGTTTTTT. Protein product: CASRTYNEKLFF.

V and J are TRBV7-9 and TRBJ2-5; D unclear. CDR3 length equals 14 residues. The V gene's germline CDR1 is SEHNR and CDR2 FQNEAQ (reference sequence). V was cut by 2 bases and J by 4 bases, with 11 bases left in between. The CDR3 loop reads CASSLTMVSETQYF. The DNA for the CDR3 is TGTGCCAGCAGCTTAACGATGGTATCAGAGACCCAGTACTTC. Together with reference TRBV7-9 and TRBJ2-5, the CDR3 gives the full variable domain: DTGVSQNPRHKITKRGQNVTFRCDPISEHNRLYWYRQTLGQGPEFLTYFQNEAQLEKSRLLSDRFSAERPKGSFSTLEIQRTEQGDSAMYLCASSLTMVSETQYFGPGTRLLVL.

J is TRBJ1-5 and V is TRBV30; D is undetermined. CDR3 size: 12 residues. Looked up from germline, CDR1 is GTSNPN and CDR2 is SVGIG (reference sequence). With 1 base removed from V and 9 bases from J, the gap between germline ends came to 10 bases. The chain's CDR3 is CAWSATGRPQHF. The CDR3 region has the DNA TGTGCCTGGAGTGCGACCGGGCGGCCCCAGCATTTT.

This clone was recorded a few times. The same CDR3 also results from other DNA sequences found in this sample. The chain recombines TRBV20-1 with TRBJ1-2; 7 bases agree with TRBD1. V lost 6 bases, J lost 4 bases, and 2 bases stayed unmatched. This CDR3 comprises 11 residues. CDR1 DFQATT and CDR2 SNEGSKA come from the germline V gene (reference sequence). In DNA, the CDR3 is TGCAGTGCCCGGACAGGCTATGGCTACACCTTC. Its protein is CSARTGYGYTF.

CDR3 sequence reads: CASNPTTLPRNEQFF. The CDR3 DNA follows: TGTGCCAGTAACCCAACTACGCTACCCCGCAATGAGCAGTTCTTC. The V and J genes are TRBV5-4 and TRBJ2-1; D ambiguous. Germline CDR1 reads SGHNT; CDR2 reads YYREEE (reference sequence). V was pared by 8 bases and J by 6 bases, with 21 bases between. The CDR3 runs to 15 residues.

J is TRBJ2-1 and V is TRBV7-2; TRBD2 matches at 12 bases. V was pared by 4 bases and J by 8 bases, with 6 bases of the junction left unmatched. Germline CDR1 is SGHTA and CDR2 is FQGNSA. The CDR3 has 15 residues. The CDR3 here is CASSSSGGGGYEQFF. The CDR3 region has the DNA TGTGCCAGCAGCTCTAGCGGGGGGGGAGGTTATGAGCAGTTCTTC.

V is TRBV2 and J is TRBJ1-2; 7 bases line up with TRBD1. The CDR3 sequence is 12 residues long. Germline V gene sequence: CDR1 SNHLY, CDR2 FYNNEI. V was clipped by 5 bases and J by 5 bases; unmatched bases: 2. The CDR3 is CASSQQGYGYTF. The CDR3 nucleotides are TGTGCCAGCAGTCAACAGGGGTATGGCTACACCTTC.

This chain uses TRBV19 with TRBJ1-1, with 7 bases matching TRBD1. Germline CDR1 is LNHDA and CDR2 is SQIVND (reference sequence). The CDR3 is 15 amino acids. With V trimmed by 6 bases and J by 1 base, 8 bases remained unmatched. For the CDR3, the DNA is TGTGCCAGTAGCACCACCGGGACAGAGAACACTGAAGCTTTCTTT. It encodes CASSTTGTENTEAFF.

A single count supports this clone. Other DNA sequences in the same sample also yield this CDR3. The rearrangement uses TRBV5-1 and TRBJ2-5, with TRBD2 identical over 12 bases. The V and J ends lost 0 bases and 5 bases, in that order; junction bases with no gene match: 2. The CDR3 covers 15 residues. Germline assignment: CDR1 SGHRS and CDR2 YFSETQ. In nucleotides, the CDR3 is TGCGCCAGCAGCTTGGGACTAGCGGGAGTGGAGACCCAGTACTTC. It yields the protein CASSLGLAGVETQYF. Full variable domain (remainder filled in from reference TRBV5-1 and TRBJ2-5): KAGVTQTPRYLIKTRGQQVTLSCSPISGHRSVSWYQQTPGQGLQFLFEYFSETQRNKGNFPGRFSGRQFSNSRSEMNVSTLELGDSALYLCASSLGLAGVETQYFGPGTRLLVL.

The chain couples TRBV5-1 to TRBJ1-2, with TRBD1 matching 8 bases. J was trimmed by 0 bases and V by 0 bases; bases with no gene match: 7. The CDR3 loop spans 17 amino acids. Germline V gene lookup returns CDR1 SGHRS and CDR2 YFSETQ. The CDR3 DNA follows: TGCGCCAGCAGCTTGGTGACAGGGGACGCCTCTAACTATGGCTACACCTTC. Its translation is CASSLVTGDASNYGYTF. Combining the CDR3 with reference TRBV5-1 and TRBJ1-2 gives the whole variable domain KAGVTQTPRYLIKTRGQQVTLSCSPISGHRSVSWYQQTPGQGLQFLFEYFSETQRNKGNFPGRFSGRQFSNSRSEMNVSTLELGDSALYLCASSLVTGDASNYGYTFGSGTRLTVV.

The chain combines TRBV11-3 with TRBJ2-1; D unclear. Germline CDR1 is SGHNT and CDR2 is YENEEA. V lost 3 bases to trimming and J lost 9 bases, with 12 bases between them. This CDR3 has 13 residues. Here the CDR3 DNA reads TGTGCCAGCAGCTTGGGCAGGTCGAGTGAGCAGTTCTTC. Translation gives CASSLGRSSEQFF.

The chain combines TRBV5-4 with TRBJ2-3; 7 positions match TRBD2. Germline loops: CDR1 SGHNT, CDR2 YYREEE (reference sequence). Losses at the gene ends were 4 bases for V and 0 bases for J; bases not matched to a gene: 5. This CDR3 comprises 15 residues. CDR3 in DNA: TGTGCCAGCAGCCCCAGCGGGACTAGCACAGATACGCAGTATTTT. Translating it yields CASSPSGTSTDTQYF.

This clone was found once. This sequence joins TRBV5-5 and TRBJ1-4, with D unresolved. CDR3 length: 16 residues. The ends were cut back, 1 base at V and 5 bases at J, with 15 bases in the middle. Germline V gene sequence: CDR1 SGHKS, CDR2 YYEKEE (reference sequence). CDR3 nucleotides: TGTGCCAGCAGCTTGACAGTCTATCTCCCCAATGAAAAACTGTTTTTT. This gives the protein CASSLTVYLPNEKLFF.

The chain employs TRBV27 and TRBJ2-2, with D possibly TRBD2 on 6 matching bases. Germline CDR1 is MNHEY and CDR2 is SMNVEV (reference sequence). The V and J ends lost 11 bases and 1 base respectively, with 11 bases between them. This CDR3 comprises 13 residues. Here the CDR3 reads CAVGGLNTGELFF. The CDR3 DNA reads as TGTGCCGTCGGGGGACTGAACACCGGGGAGCTGTTTTTT.

The CDR3 coding sequence is TGTGCCAGCAGCGTTCAAGATCCAACAGATACGCAGTATTTT. Residues: CASSVQDPTDTQYF. The chain is built from TRBV9 and TRBJ2-3, with D unclear. The CDR3 contains 14 residues. Germline CDR1 SGDLS, CDR2 YYNGEE. Trimming shortened V by 2 bases and J by 3 bases, and 10 bases separated the two germline ends.

As concerns this clone: A read error may produce the germline difference seen at one junction end. This sample also contains other DNA sequences that code for the same CDR3. The chain couples TRBV5-4 to TRBJ2-3; 10 bases fit TRBD2. In germline, CDR1 is SGHNT, CDR2 YYREEE (reference sequence). The CDR3 is 16 amino acids. CDR3 region: CASSEGTSESTDTQYF. The CDR3, as DNA: TGCGCCAGCAGCGAAGGGACTAGCGAGAGCACAGATACGCAGTATTTT.

This sequence joins TRBV6-5 and TRBJ1-1; D call uncertain. V shed 6 bases and J shed 4 bases, with 12 bases lying between them. There are 13 residues in the CDR3. Germline V gene lookup returns CDR1 MNHEY and CDR2 SVGAGI. The chain's CDR3 is CASSRRESTEAFF. The CDR3 DNA sequence: TGTGCCAGCAGCCGGAGAGAGAGCACTGAAGCTTTCTTT.